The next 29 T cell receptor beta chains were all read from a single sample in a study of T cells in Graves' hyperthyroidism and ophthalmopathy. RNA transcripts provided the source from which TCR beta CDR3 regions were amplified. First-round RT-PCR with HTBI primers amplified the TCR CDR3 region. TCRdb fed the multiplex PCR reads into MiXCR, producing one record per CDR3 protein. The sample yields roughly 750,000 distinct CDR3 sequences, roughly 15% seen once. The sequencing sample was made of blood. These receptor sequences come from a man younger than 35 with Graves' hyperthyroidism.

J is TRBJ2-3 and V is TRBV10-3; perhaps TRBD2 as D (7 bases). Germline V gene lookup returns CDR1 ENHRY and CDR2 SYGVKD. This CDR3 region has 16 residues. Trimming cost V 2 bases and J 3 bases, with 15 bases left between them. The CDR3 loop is CAISEPAGARTDTQYF. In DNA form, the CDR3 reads TGTGCCATCAGTGAGCCGGCGGGGGCGCGTACAGATACGCAGTATTTT.

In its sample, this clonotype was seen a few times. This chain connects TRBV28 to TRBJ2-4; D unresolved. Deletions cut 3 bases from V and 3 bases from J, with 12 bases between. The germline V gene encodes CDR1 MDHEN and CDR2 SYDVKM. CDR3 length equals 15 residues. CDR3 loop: CASSFWTVGKNIQYF. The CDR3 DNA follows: TGTGCCAGCAGTTTTTGGACGGTGGGCAAAAACATTCAGTACTTC.

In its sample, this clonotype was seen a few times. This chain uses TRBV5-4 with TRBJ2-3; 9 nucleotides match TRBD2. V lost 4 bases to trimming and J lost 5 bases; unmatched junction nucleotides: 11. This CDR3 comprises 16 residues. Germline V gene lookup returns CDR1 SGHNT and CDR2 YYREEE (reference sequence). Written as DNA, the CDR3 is TGTGCCAGCAGCCCGGTTAGCGGGAGATCTCGAGATACGCAGTATTTT. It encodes CASSPVSGRSRDTQYF. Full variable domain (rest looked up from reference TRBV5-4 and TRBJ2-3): ETGVTQSPTHLIKTRGQQVTLRCSSQSGHNTVSWYQQALGQGPQFIFQYYREEENGRGNFPPRFSGLQFPNYSSELNVNALELDDSALYLCASSPVSGRSRDTQYFGPGTRLTVL.

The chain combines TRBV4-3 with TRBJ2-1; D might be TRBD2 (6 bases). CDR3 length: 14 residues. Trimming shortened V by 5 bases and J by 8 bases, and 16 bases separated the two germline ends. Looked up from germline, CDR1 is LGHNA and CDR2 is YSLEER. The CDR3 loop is CASSGGSPRHEQFF. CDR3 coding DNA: TGCGCCAGCAGCGGGGGGTCTCCCAGACATGAGCAGTTCTTC.

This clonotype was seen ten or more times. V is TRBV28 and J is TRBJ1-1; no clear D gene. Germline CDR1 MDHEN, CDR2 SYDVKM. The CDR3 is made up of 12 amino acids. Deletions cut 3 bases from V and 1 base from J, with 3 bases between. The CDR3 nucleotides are TGTGCCAGCAGTTTGTGGAACACTGAAGCTTTCTTT. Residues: CASSLWNTEAFF.

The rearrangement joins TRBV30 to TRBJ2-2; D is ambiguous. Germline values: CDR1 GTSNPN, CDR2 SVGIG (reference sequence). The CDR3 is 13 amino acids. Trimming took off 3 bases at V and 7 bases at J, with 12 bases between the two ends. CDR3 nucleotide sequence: TGTGCCTGGAGGCGAGTTGGCAGCGGGGAGCTGTTTTTT. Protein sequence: CAWRRVGSGELFF.

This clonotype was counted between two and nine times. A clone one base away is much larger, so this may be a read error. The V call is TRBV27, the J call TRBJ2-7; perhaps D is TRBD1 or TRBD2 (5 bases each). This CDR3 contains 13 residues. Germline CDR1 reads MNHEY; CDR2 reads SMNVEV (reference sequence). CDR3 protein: CASSLSRGYERYF. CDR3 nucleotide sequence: TGTGCCAGCAGTTTATCCCGGGGCTACGAGCGGTACTTC.

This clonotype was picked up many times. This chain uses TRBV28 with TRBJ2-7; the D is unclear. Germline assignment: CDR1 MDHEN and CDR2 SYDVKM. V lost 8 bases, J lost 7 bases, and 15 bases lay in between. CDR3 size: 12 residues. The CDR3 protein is CASSPPIREQYF. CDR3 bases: TGTGCCAGCTCGCCTCCTATCAGAGAGCAGTACTTC.

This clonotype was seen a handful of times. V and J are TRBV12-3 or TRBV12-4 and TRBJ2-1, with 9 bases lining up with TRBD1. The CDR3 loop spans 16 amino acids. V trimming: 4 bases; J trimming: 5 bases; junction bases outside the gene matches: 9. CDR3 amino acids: CASSSNLDRGNNEQFF. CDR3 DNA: TGTGCCAGCAGTTCGAATCTGGACAGGGGAAACAATGAGCAGTTCTTC.

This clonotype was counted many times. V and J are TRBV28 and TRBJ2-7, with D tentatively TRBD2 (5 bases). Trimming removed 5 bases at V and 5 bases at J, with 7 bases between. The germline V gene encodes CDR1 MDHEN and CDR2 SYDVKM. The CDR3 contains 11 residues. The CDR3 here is CASSMRDEQYF. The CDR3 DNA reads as TGTGCCAGCAGTATGAGGGACGAGCAGTACTTC.

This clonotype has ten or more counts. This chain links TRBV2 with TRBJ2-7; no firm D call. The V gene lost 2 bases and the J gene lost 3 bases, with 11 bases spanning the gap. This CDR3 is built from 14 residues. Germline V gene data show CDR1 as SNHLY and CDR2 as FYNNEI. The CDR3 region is CASSERRVLYEQYF. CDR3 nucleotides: TGTGCCAGCAGTGAACGAAGGGTCCTCTACGAGCAGTACTTC.

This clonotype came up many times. The CDR3 DNA follows: TGCAGTGCTAGACAGGGCGCAGACACCATATATTTT. Its protein is CSARQGADTIYF. This sequence joins TRBV20-1 and TRBJ1-3; perhaps TRBD1 as D (5 bases). This CDR3 has 12 residues. V was pared by 2 bases and J by 8 bases, with 10 bases between. Germline values: CDR1 DFQATT, CDR2 SNEGSKA (reference sequence).

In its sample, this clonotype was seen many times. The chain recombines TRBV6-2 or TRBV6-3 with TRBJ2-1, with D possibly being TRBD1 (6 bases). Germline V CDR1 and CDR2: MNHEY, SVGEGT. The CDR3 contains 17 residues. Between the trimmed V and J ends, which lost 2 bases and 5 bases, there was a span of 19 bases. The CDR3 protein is CASSYPAGTRPNNEQFF. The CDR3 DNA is TGTGCCAGCAGTTACCCCGCCGGGACACGACCCAACAATGAGCAGTTCTTC.

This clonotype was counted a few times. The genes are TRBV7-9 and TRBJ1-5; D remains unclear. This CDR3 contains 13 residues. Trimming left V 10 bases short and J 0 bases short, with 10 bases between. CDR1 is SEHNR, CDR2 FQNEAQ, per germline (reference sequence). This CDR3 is CATTRDSNQPQHF. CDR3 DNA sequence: TGTGCCACCACGAGGGATAGCAATCAGCCCCAGCATTTT.

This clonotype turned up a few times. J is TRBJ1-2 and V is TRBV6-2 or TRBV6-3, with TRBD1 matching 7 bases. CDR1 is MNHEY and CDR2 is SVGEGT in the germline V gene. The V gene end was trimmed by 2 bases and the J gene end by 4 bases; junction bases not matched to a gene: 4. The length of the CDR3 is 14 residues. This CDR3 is CASSYQGQFYGYTF. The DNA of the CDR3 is TGTGCCAGCAGTTACCAGGGACAGTTCTATGGCTACACCTTC.

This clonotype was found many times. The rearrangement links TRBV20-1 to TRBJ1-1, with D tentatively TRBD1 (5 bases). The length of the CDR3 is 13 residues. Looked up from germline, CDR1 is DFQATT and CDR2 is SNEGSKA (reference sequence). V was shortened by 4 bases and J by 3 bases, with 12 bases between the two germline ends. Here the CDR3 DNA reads TGCAGTGCTAAATCTCAGGGCCACACTGAAGCTTTCTTT. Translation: CSAKSQGHTEAFF.

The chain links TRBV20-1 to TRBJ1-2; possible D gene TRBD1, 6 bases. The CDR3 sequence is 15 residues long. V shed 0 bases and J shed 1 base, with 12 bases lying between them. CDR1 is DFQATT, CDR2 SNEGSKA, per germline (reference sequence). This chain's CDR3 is CSARDRQVGNYGYTF. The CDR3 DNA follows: TGCAGTGCTAGAGATCGACAGGTCGGTAACTATGGCTACACCTTC.

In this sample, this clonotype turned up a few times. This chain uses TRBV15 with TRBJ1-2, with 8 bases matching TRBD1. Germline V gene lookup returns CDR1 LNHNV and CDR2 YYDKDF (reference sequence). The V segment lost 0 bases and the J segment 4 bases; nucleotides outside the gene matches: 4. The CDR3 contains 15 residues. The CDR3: CATSRDPTGGYGYTF. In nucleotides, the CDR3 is TGTGCCACCAGCAGAGATCCCACAGGGGGCTATGGCTACACCTTC.

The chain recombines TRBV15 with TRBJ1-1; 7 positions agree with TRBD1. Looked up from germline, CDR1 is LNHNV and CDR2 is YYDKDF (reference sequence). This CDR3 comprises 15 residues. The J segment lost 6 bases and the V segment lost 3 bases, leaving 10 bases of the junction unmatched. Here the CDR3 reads CATSRDMTGYAEAFF. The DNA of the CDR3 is TGTGCCACCAGCAGGGATATGACAGGGTATGCTGAAGCTTTCTTT.

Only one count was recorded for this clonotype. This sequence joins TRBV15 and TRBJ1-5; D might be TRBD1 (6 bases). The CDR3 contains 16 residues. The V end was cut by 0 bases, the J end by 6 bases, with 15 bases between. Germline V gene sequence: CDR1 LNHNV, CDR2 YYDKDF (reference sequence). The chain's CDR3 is CATSRDRDITVQPQHF. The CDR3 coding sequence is TGTGCCACCAGCAGAGATCGGGACATCACGGTTCAGCCCCAGCATTTT.

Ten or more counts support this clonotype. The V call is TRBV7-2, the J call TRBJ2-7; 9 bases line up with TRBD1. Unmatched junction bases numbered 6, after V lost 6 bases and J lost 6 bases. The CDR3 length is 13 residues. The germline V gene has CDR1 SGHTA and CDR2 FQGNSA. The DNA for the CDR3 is TGTGCCAGCAGTCGACAGGGGGGATCCGAGCAGTACTTC. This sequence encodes CASSRQGGSEQYF.

CDR3 bases: TGTGCCAGCAGCGGGGACGGCGGCCGAGCCCTCCACTTT. Translated, it gives CASSGDGGRALHF. V is TRBV2 and J is TRBJ1-6; D may be TRBD1 (5 bases). Trimming stripped 6 bases from V and 14 bases from J, with 17 bases between. The germline CDR1 and CDR2 sequences are SNHLY and FYNNEI. The CDR3 covers 13 residues.

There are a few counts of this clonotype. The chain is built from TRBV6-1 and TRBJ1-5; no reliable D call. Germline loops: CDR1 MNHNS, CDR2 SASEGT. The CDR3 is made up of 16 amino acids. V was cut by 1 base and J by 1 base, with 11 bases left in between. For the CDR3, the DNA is TGTGCCAGCAGTGAAGTGAAGGGCGTCAGCAATCAGCCCCAGCATTTT. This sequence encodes CASSEVKGVSNQPQHF.

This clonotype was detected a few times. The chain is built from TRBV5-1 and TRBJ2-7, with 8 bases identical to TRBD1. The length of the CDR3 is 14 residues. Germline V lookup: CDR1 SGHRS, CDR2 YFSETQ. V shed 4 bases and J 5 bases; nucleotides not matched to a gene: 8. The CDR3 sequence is CASSPPGQVNEQYF. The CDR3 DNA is TGCGCCAGCAGCCCACCGGGACAGGTCAACGAGCAGTACTTC.

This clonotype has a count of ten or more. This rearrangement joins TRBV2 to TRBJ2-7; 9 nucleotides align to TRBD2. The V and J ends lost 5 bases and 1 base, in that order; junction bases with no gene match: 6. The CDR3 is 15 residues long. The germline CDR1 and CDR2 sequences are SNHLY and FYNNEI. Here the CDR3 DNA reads TGTGCCAGCAGTCTTAGCGGGAGCGTATCCTACGAGCAGTACTTC. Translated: CASSLSGSVSYEQYF.

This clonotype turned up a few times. For the CDR3, the DNA is TGTGCCAGCAGCTGGGACCCGTCGGGCACCGGGGAGCTGTTTTTT. The encoded protein is CASSWDPSGTGELFF. V gene TRBV11-3 combines with J gene TRBJ2-2; the D gene could be TRBD1 or TRBD2 (5 bases each). Per the germline V gene, CDR1 is SGHNT and CDR2 is YENEEA. V lost 4 bases, J lost 4 bases, and 13 bases lay in between. This CDR3 has 15 amino acids.

The CDR3 DNA is TGTGCCACCAGCAGTGGTGGAGGGGAGACCCAGTACTTC. Protein sequence: CATSSGGGETQYF. The V and J genes are TRBV15 and TRBJ2-5; tentatively, D is TRBD2 (6 bases). CDR1 and CDR2 (germline): LNHNV, YYDKDF (reference sequence). V was clipped by 3 bases and J by 5 bases, with 10 bases between them. The CDR3 is made up of 13 amino acids. The full variable domain, completed using reference TRBV15 and TRBJ2-5, is DAMVIQNPRYQVTQFGKPVTLSCSQTLNHNVMYWYQQKSSQAPKLLFHYYDKDFNNEADTPDNFQSRRPNTSFCFLDIRSPGLGDTAMYLCATSSGGGETQYFGPGTRLLVL.

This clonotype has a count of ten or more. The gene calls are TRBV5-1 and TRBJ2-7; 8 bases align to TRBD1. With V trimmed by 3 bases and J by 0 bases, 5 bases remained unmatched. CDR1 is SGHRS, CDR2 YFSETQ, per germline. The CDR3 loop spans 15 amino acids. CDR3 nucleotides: TGCGCCAGCAGCTCTTCCGGGACAGGCTCCTACGAGCAGTACTTC. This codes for CASSSSGTGSYEQYF.

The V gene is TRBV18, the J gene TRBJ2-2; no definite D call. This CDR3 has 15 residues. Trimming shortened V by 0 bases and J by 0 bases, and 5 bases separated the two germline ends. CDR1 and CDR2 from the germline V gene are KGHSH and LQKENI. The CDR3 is CASSPPPTNTGELFF. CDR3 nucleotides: TGTGCCAGCTCACCACCCCCTACGAACACCGGGGAGCTGTTTTTT. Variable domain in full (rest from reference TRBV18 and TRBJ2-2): NAGVMQNPRHLVRRRGQEARLRCSPMKGHSHVYWYRQLPEEGLKFMVYLQKENIIDESGMPKERFSAEFPKEGPSILRIQQVVRGDSAAYFCASSPPPTNTGELFFGEGSRLTVL.